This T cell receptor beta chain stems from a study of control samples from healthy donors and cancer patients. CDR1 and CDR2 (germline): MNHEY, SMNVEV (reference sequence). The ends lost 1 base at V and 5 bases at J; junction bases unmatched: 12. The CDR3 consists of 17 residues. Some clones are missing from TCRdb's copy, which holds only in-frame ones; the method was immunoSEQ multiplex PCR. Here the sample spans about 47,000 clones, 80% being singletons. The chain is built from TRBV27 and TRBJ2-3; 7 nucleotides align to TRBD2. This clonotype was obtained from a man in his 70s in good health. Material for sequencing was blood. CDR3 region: CASSLFSIAGDLDTQYF. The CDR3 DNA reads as TGTGCCAGCAGTTTATTTTCCATTGCGGGAGATTTAGATACGCAGTATTTT.